The 28 T cell receptor beta chains reported below all come from one sample, sequenced in a study of T cell changes during pregnancy in multiple sclerosis. Generated by immunoSEQ multiplex PCR, the TCRdb table keeps only in-frame clones and is missing some. The sample includes over 75,000 clones, approximately 92% seen only once; the top ten take over 2%. The sample was peripheral blood, taken in the first trimester of pregnancy. These receptors came from a female donor with multiple sclerosis, enrolled in a pregnancy study.

V is TRBV28 and J is TRBJ1-1, with 7 bases fitting TRBD1. The germline gives CDR1 MDHEN, CDR2 SYDVKM. V trimming: 2 bases; J trimming: 1 base; junction bases outside the gene matches: 10. The CDR3 runs to 17 residues. CDR3 residues: CASSLVRQGIRNTEAFF. CDR3 nucleotide sequence: TGTGCCAGCAGTTTAGTTCGACAGGGAATTAGGAACACTGAAGCTTTCTTT.

CDR3 nucleotide sequence: TGTGCCAGCAGTTCTCGGACAGAAAACATTCAGTACTTC. Protein sequence: CASSSRTENIQYF. The J gene is TRBJ2-4, the V gene TRBV27, with D perhaps TRBD1 (6 bases). Trimming shortened V by 4 bases and J by 5 bases, and 9 bases separated the two germline ends. The CDR3 is 13 residues long. Germline assignment: CDR1 MNHEY and CDR2 SMNVEV (reference sequence).

V and J are TRBV19 and TRBJ2-3; D may be TRBD1 (6 bases). V shed 6 bases and J shed 0 bases, with 10 bases lying between them. The CDR3 is 14 amino acids. Germline V gives CDR1 LNHDA, CDR2 SQIVND (reference sequence). CDR3 residues: CASRTGLSTDTQYF. CDR3 nucleotides: TGTGCCAGTAGGACAGGCCTCAGCACAGATACGCAGTATTTT.

This chain joins TRBV28 and TRBJ1-4; 7 nucleotides align to TRBD1. Per germline, CDR1 MDHEN and CDR2 SYDVKM. Trimming took 6 bases from V and 8 from J; bases not matched to a gene: 9. This CDR3 is built from 14 residues. The DNA for the CDR3 is TGTGCCAGCAGCCAGACAGGGTTTGAAGAAAAACTGTTTTTT. Its translation: CASSQTGFEEKLFF.

V usage is TRBV5-1 and J usage is TRBJ2-2; D gene uncertain. Germline loops: CDR1 SGHRS, CDR2 YFSETQ. Between the trimmed V and J ends, which lost 1 base and 2 bases, there was a span of 9 bases. The CDR3 is made up of 15 amino acids. In DNA form, the CDR3 reads TGCGCCAGCAGCTTGAGTAACGGTAACACCGGGGAGCTGTTTTTT. Encoded protein: CASSLSNGNTGELFF.

In its sample, this clone was seen once. The gene calls are TRBV5-6 and TRBJ2-6; possibly TRBD1 for D (5 bases). Germline CDR1 reads SGHDT; CDR2 reads YYEEEE. CDR3 length equals 19 residues. Trimming removed 1 base at V and 0 bases at J, with 17 bases between. The CDR3 DNA follows: TGTGCCAGCAGCTTGTCCCGGACAAGTCAATTCTCTGGGGCCAACGTCCTGACTTTC. Protein sequence: CASSLSRTSQFSGANVLTF.

This clone appeared once. V usage is TRBV6-5 and J usage is TRBJ2-3; TRBD2 matches 12 bases. V was clipped by 10 bases and J by 5 bases; unmatched bases: 7. Germline V gene sequence: CDR1 MNHEY, CDR2 SVGAGI. The CDR3 spans 14 residues. Here the CDR3 reads CATRTSGNGDTQYF. CDR3 coding DNA: TGTGCCACCCGGACTAGCGGGAACGGAGATACGCAGTATTTT.

J is TRBJ2-5 and V is TRBV19; 14 nucleotides agree with TRBD2. Per the germline V gene, CDR1 is LNHDA and CDR2 is SQIVND (reference sequence). With V trimmed by 9 bases and J by 7 bases, 7 bases remained unmatched. The CDR3 covers 14 residues. Here the CDR3 DNA reads TGTGCCAGCCGGGGGACTAGCGGGAGTGGGACCCAGTACTTC. Translated: CASRGTSGSGTQYF.

This clone was counted a few times. This chain links TRBV2 with TRBJ1-5; TRBD1 aligns across 7 bases. Germline CDR1 is SNHLY and CDR2 is FYNNEI. The CDR3 is 13 residues long. Unmatched junction bases numbered 4, after V lost 6 bases and J lost 5 bases. CDR3 nucleotides: TGTGCCAGCAGGACAGACAGGGATCAGCCCCAGCATTTT. The encoded protein is CASRTDRDQPQHF.

This chain connects TRBV5-1 to TRBJ2-7; 10 nucleotides line up with TRBD2. The CDR3 totals 14 residues. Germline V gene data show CDR1 as SGHRS and CDR2 as YFSETQ. J gave up 6 bases and V 2 bases, and 5 bases lay outside the gene matches. DNA of the CDR3: TGCGCCAGCAGCTTAGCGGGAGGGCCAGGCGAGCAGTACTTC. As protein: CASSLAGGPGEQYF.

J is TRBJ1-2 and V is TRBV6-5; D call uncertain. Deletions cut 6 bases from V and 5 bases from J, with 10 bases between. The CDR3 loop spans 12 amino acids. From germline, CDR1 is MNHEY and CDR2 SVGAGI. The CDR3 DNA is TGTGCCAGCAGAACTCAGGTTTATGGCTACACCTTC. This encodes CASRTQVYGYTF.

This clone occurred once. The rearrangement links TRBV30 to TRBJ1-6; tentative D call: TRBD1 (6 bases). The germline V and J ends were trimmed by 1 base and 6 bases, with 13 bases remaining between them. The CDR3 is 15 residues long. Germline V gene lookup returns CDR1 GTSNPN and CDR2 SVGIG (reference sequence). CDR3 loop: CAWSGQARLNSPLHF. CDR3 nucleotides: TGTGCCTGGAGTGGACAGGCGAGGCTTAATTCACCCCTCCACTTT.

This chain uses TRBV5-6 with TRBJ2-7; 8 bases line up with TRBD1. The J segment lost 3 bases and the V segment lost 3 bases, leaving 8 bases of the junction unmatched. Germline CDR1 reads SGHDT; CDR2 reads YYEEEE. This CDR3 is built from 15 residues. The CDR3 DNA sequence: TGTGCCAGCAGCTCCGGACAGGGAGCGAACTACGAGCAGTACTTC. It specifies CASSSGQGANYEQYF.

The rearrangement joins TRBV21-1 to TRBJ2-3; TRBD1, the D gene given by the table, was not confirmed from the DNA. TRBV21-1 is assigned pseudogene status. The CDR3 loop spans 18 amino acids. The CDR3 spells CASSNYSDRGPGSDTQYF. The DNA of the CDR3 is TGTGCCAGCAGCAATTACTCGGACAGGGGTCCTGGGTCAGATACGCAGTATTTT.

The chain recombines TRBV28 with TRBJ2-7; D is uncertain. The CDR3 has 13 residues. The ends were cut back, 2 bases at V and 0 bases at J, with 5 bases in the middle. CDR1 is MDHEN and CDR2 is SYDVKM in the germline V gene. In nucleotides, the CDR3 is TGTGCCAGCAGTTTAGAGGTCTCCTACGAGCAGTACTTC. Its protein product is CASSLEVSYEQYF.

The table lists this clone with a few counts. The DNA of the CDR3 is TGTGCCAGCAGTGATGGCCCCAACTATGGCTACACCTTC. Protein sequence: CASSDGPNYGYTF. J is TRBJ1-2 and V is TRBV6-4; D gene unclear. There are 13 residues in the CDR3. V dropped 3 bases and J dropped 2 bases, with 7 bases sitting between them. Germline CDR1 and CDR2: MRHNA and SNTAGT.

The chain employs TRBV28 and TRBJ2-7, with a possible D match to TRBD2 (5 bases). This CDR3 has 17 residues. Germline V CDR1 and CDR2: MDHEN, SYDVKM. The V end lost 3 bases, the J end lost 0 bases, and 18 bases lay between the germline ends. In DNA form, the CDR3 reads TGTGCCAGCAGTTTTAAAGTGGGAGAGGCAGGCTCCTACGAGCAGTACTTC. It encodes CASSFKVGEAGSYEQYF. Full variable domain (missing parts from reference TRBV28 and TRBJ2-7): DVKVTQSSRYLVKRTGEKVFLECVQDMDHENMFWYRQDPGLGLRLIYFSYDVKMKEKGDIPEGYSVSREKKERFSLILESASTNQTSMYLCASSFKVGEAGSYEQYFGPGTRLTVT.

The chain is built from TRBV28 and TRBJ2-1, with 12 bases matching TRBD2. The CDR3 contains 17 residues. The V segment lost 5 bases and the J segment 7 bases; nucleotides outside the gene matches: 12. Germline assignment: CDR1 MDHEN and CDR2 SYDVKM. The CDR3 protein is CASSPPSTSGRRNEQFF. The CDR3 bases are TGTGCCAGCAGTCCCCCCTCAACTAGCGGGAGGAGGAATGAGCAGTTCTTC.

The rearrangement uses TRBV15 and TRBJ2-1; TRBD2 matches at 9 bases. The CDR3 loop spans 16 amino acids. Germline V gene data show CDR1 as LNHNV and CDR2 as YYDKDF (reference sequence). The junction had 6 bases not matched to a gene; V was cut back by 1 base and J by 5 bases. The CDR3 DNA sequence: TGTGCCACCAGCAGAGTTGATAGCGGGGGTAACAATGAGCAGTTCTTC. It codes for CATSRVDSGGNNEQFF. Together with reference TRBV15 and TRBJ2-1, the CDR3 gives the full variable domain: DAMVIQNPRYQVTQFGKPVTLSCSQTLNHNVMYWYQQKSSQAPKLLFHYYDKDFNNEADTPDNFQSRRPNTSFCFLDIRSPGLGDTAMYLCATSRVDSGGNNEQFFGPGTRLTVL.

The chain employs TRBV2 and TRBJ2-3, with a tentative D call TRBD2 (7 bases). Trimming took off 6 bases at V and 10 bases at J, with 14 bases between the two ends. CDR1 is SNHLY and CDR2 is FYNNEI in the germline V gene. The CDR3 has 12 amino acids. The CDR3 loop is CASSVGGGAQYF. CDR3 nucleotides: TGTGCCAGCAGCGTCGGAGGGGGGGCGCAGTATTTT.

The V call is TRBV27, the J call TRBJ2-7; the D is unclear. Per germline, CDR1 MNHEY and CDR2 SMNVEV (reference sequence). V was shortened by 3 bases and J by 2 bases, with 8 bases between the two germline ends. The CDR3 has 13 residues. CDR3 protein: CASSFRDTYEQYF. CDR3 DNA sequence: TGTGCCAGCAGTTTCCGAGATACCTACGAGCAGTACTTC.

This clone turned up a few times. CDR3 sequence reads: CASSFSWGGYNEQFF. DNA for the CDR3: TGTGCCAGCAGCTTTTCCTGGGGGGGTTACAATGAGCAGTTCTTC. The chain joins TRBV9 to TRBJ2-1, with 7 bases matching TRBD2. J was trimmed by 4 bases and V by 4 bases; bases with no gene match: 8. The V gene's germline CDR1 is SGDLS and CDR2 YYNGEE. This CDR3 spans 15 amino acids.

This sequence joins TRBV6-5 and TRBJ1-1, with a tentative D call TRBD1 (5 bases). CDR3 length equals 14 residues. Looked up from germline, CDR1 is MNHEY and CDR2 is SVGAGI. The germline V and J ends were trimmed by 6 bases and 3 bases, with 14 bases remaining between them. The CDR3 protein is CASRKPDSYTEAFF. In DNA, the CDR3 is TGTGCCAGCAGGAAGCCTGACAGTTACACTGAAGCTTTCTTT.

The table lists this clone with a few counts. The genes are TRBV19 and TRBJ2-2, with D perhaps TRBD2 (6 bases). CDR1 LNHDA and CDR2 SQIVND come from the germline V gene (reference sequence). Trimming stripped 6 bases from V and 4 bases from J, with 6 bases between. The CDR3 spans 12 residues. CDR3 residues: CASSGSTGELFF. The CDR3 DNA sequence: TGTGCCAGTAGCGGGAGCACCGGGGAGCTGTTTTTT.

This clone showed up just a few times. This chain connects TRBV6-5 to TRBJ2-1; the match to TRBD2 covers 8 bases. CDR1 is MNHEY, CDR2 SVGAGI, per germline. V lost 1 base to trimming and J lost 6 bases; unmatched junction nucleotides: 8. This CDR3 is 16 amino acids long. DNA for the CDR3: TGTGCCAGCAGTTACTTGGTCGGGAGGGCCCTCAATGAGCAGTTCTTC. Its translation is CASSYLVGRALNEQFF.

The chain combines TRBV10-3 with TRBJ2-3; TRBD1 aligns across 8 bases. V lost 7 bases, J lost 2 bases, and 5 bases stayed unmatched. From germline, CDR1 is ENHRY and CDR2 SYGVKD. This CDR3 region has 14 residues. CDR3 residues: CAITKTGVTDTQYF. The CDR3 region has the DNA TGTGCCATCACCAAGACAGGGGTCACAGATACGCAGTATTTT.

The chain joins TRBV27 to TRBJ2-3; D call uncertain. Trimming took 3 bases from V and 3 from J, leaving 7 bases between them. CDR3 length equals 13 residues. Germline-derived CDR1 and CDR2 are MNHEY and SMNVEV (reference sequence). The DNA of the CDR3 is TGTGCCAGCAGTTTCCTTTCGACAGATACGCAGTATTTT. This codes for CASSFLSTDTQYF.

The CDR3 loop reads CASSVALGQGADGYTF. The CDR3 nucleotides read TGTGCCAGCAGCGTAGCGCTCGGGCAGGGGGCGGATGGCTACACCTTC. The chain recombines TRBV9 with TRBJ1-2; 8 bases fit TRBD1. The junction had 10 bases not matched to a gene; V was cut back by 0 bases and J by 6 bases. This CDR3 comprises 16 residues. In germline, CDR1 is SGDLS, CDR2 YYNGEE. Supplemented by reference TRBV9 and TRBJ1-2, the full variable domain reads DSGVTQTPKHLITATGQRVTLRCSPRSGDLSVYWYQQSLDQGLQFLIQYYNGEERAKGNILERFSAQQFPDLHSELNLSSLELGDSALYFCASSVALGQGADGYTFGSGTRLTVV.